Shown below are 7 T cell receptor beta chains from a single sample sequenced in a study of blood T cell repertoires in COVID-19. Sequenced by immunoSEQ multiplex PCR; TCRdb stores in-frame clones only, minus some. Altogether 65,000 to 100,000 clones are present, about 84% being singletons, with the ten largest covering about 12%. Sequenced material: peripheral blood. These receptors were taken from a human donor in a cohort sampled during active COVID-19.

This sequence joins TRBV4-1 and TRBJ1-4; 7 bases map to TRBD1. V lost 6 bases, J lost 4 bases, and 2 bases stayed unmatched. Germline V gives CDR1 MGHRA, CDR2 YSYEKL. This CDR3 is 13 amino acids long. The CDR3 bases are TGCGCCAGCAGGGGACAGCTTAATGAAAAACTGTTTTTT. Its translation: CASRGQLNEKLFF.

The V gene is TRBV7-3, the J gene TRBJ2-2; D gene unclear. In germline, CDR1 is SGHTA, CDR2 FQGTGA. The CDR3 extends over 16 amino acids. Trimming pared 1 base from V and 0 bases from J, leaving 9 bases between. CDR3 protein: CASSLIVTSNTGELFF. The CDR3, as DNA: TGTGCCAGCAGCTTAATTGTCACTTCGAACACCGGGGAGCTGTTTTTT.

The chain is built from TRBV11-3 and TRBJ1-1, with 7 bases aligning to TRBD1. The junction had 6 bases not matched to a gene; V was cut back by 5 bases and J by 6 bases. This CDR3 has 13 amino acids. Germline CDR1 and CDR2: SGHNT and YENEEA. CDR3 DNA: TGTGCCAGCAGCCCTTATCAGGGGGCTGAAGCTTTCTTT. It translates to CASSPYQGAEAFF.

This chain links TRBV7-9 with TRBJ2-7; 7 bases are a match to TRBD1. The V gene end was trimmed by 2 bases and the J gene end by 1 base; junction bases not matched to a gene: 5. Germline values: CDR1 SEHNR, CDR2 FQNEAQ (reference sequence). This CDR3 has 15 amino acids. This CDR3 is CASSLRGRGSYEQYF. The CDR3 coding sequence is TGTGCCAGCAGCTTAAGGGGCAGGGGGTCCTACGAGCAGTACTTC.

The chain joins TRBV11-3 to TRBJ2-3, with a tentative D call TRBD1 (6 bases). This CDR3 is 12 amino acids long. CDR1 and CDR2 (germline): SGHNT, YENEEA. V shed 5 bases and J shed 6 bases, with 9 bases lying between them. The CDR3 spells CASSKRGDTQYF. In DNA form, the CDR3 reads TGTGCCAGCAGCAAAAGGGGGGATACGCAGTATTTT.

V and J are TRBV15 and TRBJ1-4, with 7 bases identical to TRBD1. Germline V CDR1 and CDR2: LNHNV, YYDKDF (reference sequence). J was trimmed by 5 bases and V by 2 bases; bases with no gene match: 14. CDR3 size: 18 residues. The CDR3 DNA is TGTGCCACCAGCAGACAACCCTCCAGGAGGGGGCTGAATGAAAAACTGTTTTTT. Residues: CATSRQPSRRGLNEKLFF. Combining the CDR3 with reference TRBV15 and TRBJ1-4 gives the whole variable domain DAMVIQNPRYQVTQFGKPVTLSCSQTLNHNVMYWYQQKSSQAPKLLFHYYDKDFNNEADTPDNFQSRRPNTSFCFLDIRSPGLGDTAMYLCATSRQPSRRGLNEKLFFGSGTQLSVL.

The chain uses TRBV5-1 and TRBJ1-4, with no clear D. Germline CDR1 and CDR2: SGHRS and YFSETQ. This CDR3 has 14 residues. V shed 3 bases and J shed 7 bases, with 13 bases lying between them. The DNA of the CDR3 is TGCGCCAGCAGCTCTGGGCGCGCGGGTGAAAAACTGTTTTTT. Residues: CASSSGRAGEKLFF.